These T cell receptor beta chains were read from a single sample in a study of regulatory T cells in long-lasting Graves disease. TCRdb reprocessed the multiplex PCR reads via MiXCR and lists one record per CDR3 protein. The repertoire holds 400,000 to 500,000 distinct CDR3 sequences, with about 16% as singletons. The same specimen was also included in a second study, on T cells in Graves' hyperthyroidism and ophthalmopathy.

The specimen comprised peripheral blood mononuclear cells (PBMCs), sampled at new diagnosis, from a patient treated with antithyroid drugs. Source of these receptors: a young woman with Graves disease. Both conserved end residues are part of each CDR3. The D gene is left open where the match is weak. Some rows mark clone size as missing; the rest say once, few, many or name a class of expanded clone.

d_gene | abundance | j_gene | v_gene | CDR3aa | CDR3nt
TRBD1 | few | TRBJ1-5 | TRBV6-2/TRBV6-3 | CASKLDRGGNQPQHF | TGTGCCAGCAAACTGGACAGGGGAGGCAATCAGCCCCAGCATTTT
NA | NA | TRBJ1-2 | TRBV10-1 | CASSDRLDYGYTF | TGCGCCAGCAGTGACCGTTTGGACTATGGCTACACCTTC
NA | many | TRBJ1-5 | TRBV3-1 | CASSPYSSGHNNQPQHF | TGTGCCAGCAGCCCCTATTCTAGTGGACACAACAATCAGCCCCAGCATTTT
NA | many | TRBJ1-2 | TRBV11-2 | CASSGGKGLANYGYTF | TGTGCCAGCAGCGGGGGAAAAGGTTTAGCTAACTATGGCTACACCTTC
NA | many | TRBJ2-5 | TRBV5-1 | CASSLVPSGDRETQYF | TGCGCCAGCAGCTTGGTTCCCTCAGGGGATCGAGAGACCCAGTACTTC
NA | many | TRBJ1-4 | TRBV29-1 | CSVGGSKGKLFF | TGCAGCGTGGGGGGTTCTAAAGGGAAATTGTTTTTT
TRBD1 | many | TRBJ2-7 | TRBV6-2/TRBV6-3 | CATIQGAPRRNEQYF | TGTGCCACTATTCAGGGGGCACCCCGGCGGAACGAGCAGTACTTC
NA | many | TRBJ2-7 | TRBV11-2 | CASSLGSGVSYEQYF | TGTGCCAGCAGCTTAGGTAGCGGAGTCTCCTACGAGCAGTACTTC
NA | many | TRBJ2-1 | TRBV5-6 | CASSLGSIEQFF | TGTGCCAGCAGCCTGGGGAGTATTGAGCAGTTCTTC
NA | many | TRBJ1-1 | TRBV30 | CAWLEGIEAFF | TGTGCCTGGCTAGAGGGGATTGAAGCTTTCTTT
NA | few | TRBJ2-7 | TRBV5-1 | CASSLDGIGGYEQYF | TGCGCCAGCAGCTTGGACGGAATCGGAGGCTACGAGCAGTACTTC
NA | few | TRBJ2-7 | TRBV7-2 | CASSSPRDTYEQYF | TGTGCCAGCAGCTCCCCCCGGGACACCTACGAGCAGTACTTC
TRBD2 | many | TRBJ2-2 | TRBV11-2 | CASVTAPGGTGELFF | TGTGCCAGCGTCACGGCCCCGGGGGGCACCGGGGAGCTGTTTTTT
TRBD1 | many | TRBJ2-1 | TRBV7-8 | CASSRTGPASRDDEQFF | TGTGCCAGCAGCCGGACAGGGCCCGCCTCACGGGACGATGAGCAGTTCTTC
NA | many | TRBJ1-1 | TRBV3-1 | CASSLGTINTEAFF | TGTGCCAGCAGCCTCGGGACAATAAACACTGAAGCTTTCTTT
NA | few | TRBJ1-5 | TRBV24-1 | CATSWGGGNQPQHF | TGTGCCACCAGTTGGGGTGGGGGAAATCAGCCCCAGCATTTT
NA | many | TRBJ2-3 | TRBV7-3 | CASSNGLSTDTQYF | TGTGCCAGCAGCAATGGACTATCCACAGATACGCAGTATTTT
TRBD1 | many | TRBJ2-2 | TRBV6-1 | CASSLGQGVEPNTGELFF | TGTGCCAGCAGTCTTGGACAGGGGGTTGAACCGAACACCGGGGAGCTGTTTTTT
TRBD2 | many | TRBJ2-1 | TRBV12-3/TRBV12-4 | CASRGGRAPPWEQFF | TGTGCCAGCAGGGGCGGGAGGGCCCCTCCATGGGAGCAGTTCTTC
TRBD1 | many | TRBJ1-3 | TRBV18 | CASSPDRVVGNTIYF | TGTGCCAGCTCACCTGACAGGGTTGTTGGAAACACCATATATTTT
TRBD2 | NA | TRBJ2-2 | TRBV7-2 | CASRRLAGPLGELFF | TGTGCCAGCAGGAGACTAGCGGGACCACTCGGGGAGCTGTTTTTT
TRBD1 | many | TRBJ1-3 | TRBV7-2 | CASSGTGDSSGNTIYF | TGTGCCAGCAGCGGGACAGGGGATTCCTCTGGAAACACCATATATTTT
NA | NA | TRBJ2-5 | TRBV9 | CASSVVASGRETQYF | TGTGCCAGCAGCGTAGTGGCCAGTGGAAGAGAGACCCAGTACTTC
NA | many | TRBJ1-1 | TRBV11-2 | CASSSSYVGTEAFF | TGTGCCAGCAGCTCCTCATACGTTGGCACTGAAGCTTTCTTT
NA | many | TRBJ2-5 | TRBV11-3 | CASSSRTQETQYF | TGTGCCAGCAGCTCCAGGACCCAGGAGACCCAGTACTTC
TRBD1 | few | TRBJ1-2 | TRBV5-5 | CASSWTGGYGYTF | TGTGCCAGCAGCTGGACAGGGGGCTATGGCTACACCTTC
TRBD2 | many | TRBJ2-3 | TRBV28 | CASSLGAGGPPDTQYF | TGTGCCAGCAGTTTAGGAGCGGGAGGGCCTCCAGATACGCAGTATTTT
TRBD1 | few | TRBJ1-1 | TRBV19 | CASSTQGAENTEAFF | TGTGCCAGTAGTACCCAGGGGGCGGAGAACACTGAAGCTTTCTTT
NA | few | TRBJ1-1 | TRBV7-2 | CASSLGPDRLAFF | TGTGCCAGCAGCTTAGGACCGGACAGATTGGCTTTCTTT
TRBD1 | NA | TRBJ2-7 | TRBV7-9 | CASSLAGDRPTRAIQYEQYF | TGTGCCAGCAGCTTAGCCGGGGACAGGCCTACTAGGGCGATCCAATACGAGCAGTACTTC
TRBD2 | NA | TRBJ2-7 | TRBV28 | CASSLVGEGKGQYF | TGTGCCAGCAGTTTGGTGGGGGAGGGCAAAGGTCAATACTTC
NA | many | TRBJ2-5 | TRBV18 | CASSPPSQQTQYF | TGTGCCAGCTCACCACCGTCTCAACAGACCCAGTACTTC
NA | few | TRBJ1-1 | TRBV7-6 | CASSQSVMGTEAFF | TGTGCCAGCAGCCAATCCGTGATGGGGACTGAAGCTTTCTTT
NA | many | TRBJ2-3 | TRBV28 | CASAGRADTQYF | TGTGCCAGCGCGGGTCGGGCGGATACGCAGTATTTT
TRBD2 | NA | TRBJ2-3 | TRBV19 | CASQPAGTSGIDTQYF | TGTGCCAGTCAGCCGGCAGGGACTAGCGGGATTGATACGCAGTATTTT
NA | NA | TRBJ2-7 | TRBV9 | CASSLGDARHLYF | TGTGCCAGCAGCCTCGGGGACGCAAGGCATCTGTACTTC
TRBD1 | NA | TRBJ2-2 | TRBV12-3/TRBV12-4 | CASRFYRGRGTGELLF | TGTGCCAGCAGATTCTACAGGGGGCGGGGAACCGGGGAGCTGCTTTTT
TRBD2 | many | TRBJ2-1 | TRBV5-1 | CASSLPWPGLAGEVSYNEQFF | TGTGCCAGCAGCCTCCCTTGGCCGGGACTAGCGGGAGAAGTATCCTACAATGAGCAGTTCTTC
NA | many | TRBJ2-1 | TRBV20-1 | CSAPESSYNEQFF | TGCAGTGCTCCGGAGAGCTCCTACAATGAGCAGTTCTTC
NA | many | TRBJ2-5 | TRBV7-2 | CASSRQYGPQETQYF | TGTGCCAGCAGTCGTCAGTATGGTCCTCAAGAGACCCAGTACTTC
NA | many | TRBJ1-4 | TRBV20-1 | CSARGQANNEKLFF | TGCAGTGCTAGAGGACAGGCTAATAATGAAAAACTGTTTTTT
TRBD2 | many | TRBJ2-7 | TRBV10-3 | CATLTSGKGSYEQYF | TGTGCCACACTTACTAGCGGGAAAGGGTCTTACGAGCAGTACTTC
TRBD2 | NA | TRBJ2-1 | TRBV20-1 | CSARGWLAGGYNEQFF | TGCAGTGCTAGAGGATGGCTAGCGGGAGGCTACAATGAGCAGTTCTTC
NA | NA | TRBJ2-1 | TRBV27 | CASVGLGLGGGEQFF | TGTGCCAGCGTGGGACTTGGACTGGGGGGCGGTGAGCAGTTCTTC
NA | many | TRBJ2-3 | TRBV5-1 | CASSLGNPTADTQYF | TGCGCCAGCAGCTTGGGGAACCCTACGGCAGATACGCAGTATTTT
NA | many | TRBJ2-1 | TRBV5-1 | CASSPLPGVNEQFF | TGCGCCAGCAGCCCGCTCCCGGGGGTAAATGAGCAGTTCTTC
TRBD2 | few | TRBJ2-1 | TRBV5-1 | CASSLGTSGRPPNEQFF | TGCGCCAGCAGCTTGGGGACTAGCGGGAGACCCCCCAATGAGCAGTTCTTC
TRBD1 | few | TRBJ2-1 | TRBV12-5 | CASGTWTGGNNEQFF | TGTGCTAGTGGGACTTGGACAGGGGGGAACAATGAGCAGTTCTTC
NA | many | TRBJ2-7 | TRBV28 | CASSRPIWGRALYEQYF | TGTGCCAGCAGCCGACCTATCTGGGGGAGAGCCTTATACGAGCAGTACTTC
TRBD2 | once | TRBJ2-1 | TRBV10-3 | CAISEMTSGGNEQFF | TGTGCCATCAGTGAGATGACTAGCGGGGGCAATGAGCAGTTCTTC
TRBD2 | many | TRBJ2-7 | TRBV2 | CASSKSSGRGYEQYF | TGTGCCAGCAGTAAGAGTAGCGGGAGAGGCTACGAGCAGTACTTC
NA | many | TRBJ2-6 | TRBV27 | CASSVMGRANVLTF | TGTGCCAGCTCCGTGATGGGAAGGGCCAACGTCCTGACTTTC
TRBD2 | few | TRBJ2-3 | TRBV20-1 | CSARPGLASNTQYF | TGCAGTGCTAGACCGGGACTAGCCTCCAATACGCAGTATTTT